This TCR beta chain was sequenced in a study of CD8+ T cells in alopecia areata. Turning to the study itself: Treated individuals took tofacitinib by mouth, 5 to 10 mg twice daily. Study-wide findings and caveats: Patients showed less clear TCR sequence sharing than mice, possibly partly because of HLA diversity.

Following RNA extraction, reverse transcription yielded cDNA that acted as the sequencing template. Here immunoSEQ multiplex PCR was the method, and the copy in TCRdb shows in-frame clones only, minus some. The sample lists some 100,000 clones, 35% to 40% seen once, with 3% to 3.5% in the top ten. Trimming left V 5 bases short and J 0 bases short, with 17 bases between. CDR3 length: 16 amino acids. Germline V lookup: CDR1 SGHVS, CDR2 FQNEAQ. This clone was detected once. Its antigen remains unidentified. The clonotype was recovered from a human donor with alopecia areata. The V call is TRBV7-8, the J call TRBJ2-7; maybe TRBD1 (5 bases). Sequencing was performed on CD4+ T cells sorted from blood. The CDR3 spells CASSAPATDSSYEQYF. The DNA of the CDR3 is TGTGCCAGCAGCGCCCCCGCGACAGATAGCTCCTACGAGCAGTACTTC.